This T cell receptor (beta chain) was found in a study of T cell responses to AZD1222 COVID-19 vaccine. General observations from the study: Just a handful of AZD1222 recipients tested seropositive at baseline. Donors in the cohort were predominantly white British and more often female, and clonal diversity was possibly underestimated.

The CDR3 runs 15 residues. V dropped 4 bases and J dropped 0; count of bases not matched to a gene: 0. From germline, CDR1 is LNHDA and CDR2 SQIVND (reference sequence). This clone appeared once. The antigen is not known. Second doses that came at about 4 or about 12 weeks were put together. Using immunoSEQ multiplex PCR, the repertoire was profiled, and TCRdb retains in-frame clones only, with some absent. Of 130,000 or so clones listed, approximately 90% were seen once; the top ten hold around 0.98%. The gene calls are TRBV19 and TRBJ2-2, with 9 bases identical to TRBD2. The material was peripheral blood, obtained 28 days after the second AZD1222 dose. The receptor's source is an adult who received the AZD1222 COVID-19 vaccine. The CDR3 protein is CASSTSGANTGELFF. The CDR3 DNA follows: TGTGCCAGTAGTACTAGCGGGGCGAACACCGGGGAGCTGTTTTTT.